Listed below are T cell receptor beta chains from one sample, sequenced in a study of blood T cell repertoires in COVID-19. Only in-frame clones appear in the TCRdb table, and some are missing; sequencing was by immunoSEQ multiplex PCR. Of over 250,000 clones listed, 89% are singletons. Sequencing input: peripheral blood. All receptors derive from a woman aged 55-69 years with acute or convalescent COVID-19. The CDR3 runs from the conserved cysteine through the conserved F or W. D genes are given only for firm matches. Clone size is shown for a subset of rows, as once, few, many or a class of expanded clone.

j_call: TRBJ2-2
v_call: TRBV18
clone_size: few
d_call: TRBD1
cdr3_nt: TGTGCCAGCTCACCCCTGAGACAGGGGAACACCGGGGAGCTGTTTTTT
cdr3_aa: CASSPLRQGNTGELFF

j_call: TRBJ1-2
v_call: TRBV2
clone_size: once
d_call: .
cdr3_nt: TGTGCCAGCAGTGTGGACAGCCGGTACCCCTATGGCTACACCTTC
cdr3_aa: CASSVDSRYPYGYTF

j_call: TRBJ2-2
v_call: TRBV9
clone_size: .
d_call: TRBD1
cdr3_nt: TGTGCCAGCAGCGTAGAAGGGGGCTGGACCGGGGAGCTGTTTTTT
cdr3_aa: CASSVEGGWTGELFF

j_call: TRBJ2-5
v_call: TRBV7-6
clone_size: .
d_call: .
cdr3_nt: TGTGCCAGCAGCTTTGGCGCTCTGCGGGGTCAAGAGACCCAGTACTTC
cdr3_aa: CASSFGALRGQETQYF

j_call: TRBJ2-3
v_call: TRBV6-2/TRBV6-3
clone_size: .
d_call: TRBD1
cdr3_nt: TGTGCCAGCAGTTACGACAGGGGTTACACAGATACGCAGTATTTT
cdr3_aa: CASSYDRGYTDTQYF

j_call: TRBJ2-7
v_call: TRBV6-2/TRBV6-3
clone_size: .
d_call: TRBD1
cdr3_nt: TGTGCCAGCAGCTACTCCGGGACAGGGACCGAGCAGTACTTC
cdr3_aa: CASSYSGTGTEQYF

j_call: TRBJ2-2
v_call: TRBV6-5
clone_size: .
d_call: .
cdr3_nt: TGTGCCAGCAGGCGGGACAGCTACACCGGGGAGCTGTTTTTT
cdr3_aa: CASRRDSYTGELFF

j_call: TRBJ2-7
v_call: TRBV7-9
clone_size: .
d_call: .
cdr3_nt: TGTGCCAGCAGCTTAGCCCACAGCTACGAGCAGTACTTC
cdr3_aa: CASSLAHSYEQYF

j_call: TRBJ1-3
v_call: TRBV7-9
clone_size: once
d_call: .
cdr3_nt: TGTGCCAGCAGCTCCGGGACAAAAAGGACCATATATTTT
cdr3_aa: CASSSGTKRTIYF

j_call: TRBJ2-2
v_call: TRBV7-9
clone_size: few
d_call: TRBD1
cdr3_nt: TGTGCCAGCAGCAAGACAGGGAGCACCGGGGAGCTGTTTTTT
cdr3_aa: CASSKTGSTGELFF

j_call: TRBJ2-7
v_call: TRBV2
clone_size: .
d_call: .
cdr3_nt: TGTGCCAGCAGTGGGTCTTACAGATCCTACGAGCAGTACTTC
cdr3_aa: CASSGSYRSYEQYF

j_call: TRBJ2-2
v_call: TRBV5-1
clone_size: .
d_call: TRBD2
cdr3_nt: TGCGCCAGCAGCTTGGGACTAGCGGGGGGCACCGGGGAGCTGTTTTTT
cdr3_aa: CASSLGLAGGTGELFF

j_call: TRBJ1-6
v_call: TRBV4-1
clone_size: .
d_call: TRBD1
cdr3_nt: TGCGCCAGCAGCCAAGATAAGCACAGGGGGCAGGATTCACCCCTCCACTTT
cdr3_aa: CASSQDKHRGQDSPLHF

j_call: TRBJ1-2
v_call: TRBV5-4
clone_size: .
d_call: TRBD1
cdr3_nt: TGTGCCAGCAGCTCTGGACAGGAGCCCAACTATGGCTACACCTTC
cdr3_aa: CASSSGQEPNYGYTF

j_call: TRBJ1-2
v_call: TRBV28
clone_size: .
d_call: .
cdr3_nt: TGTGCCAGCGGGAGGTATGGCTACACCTTC
cdr3_aa: CASGRYGYTF

j_call: TRBJ2-2
v_call: TRBV9
clone_size: .
d_call: .
cdr3_nt: TGTGCCAGCAGCGTAGACCAGACGAACACCGGGGAGCTGTTTTTT
cdr3_aa: CASSVDQTNTGELFF

j_call: TRBJ2-2
v_call: TRBV4-1
clone_size: .
d_call: TRBD2
cdr3_nt: TGCGCCAGCAGCCCGCGGGGGGGCTACACCGGGGAGCTGTTTTTT
cdr3_aa: CASSPRGGYTGELFF

j_call: TRBJ1-3
v_call: TRBV19
clone_size: few
d_call: TRBD1
cdr3_nt: TGTGCCAGTAGTATGGAGGGGGCGACTGGAAACACCATATATTTT
cdr3_aa: CASSMEGATGNTIYF

j_call: TRBJ2-7
v_call: TRBV5-1
clone_size: few
d_call: TRBD1
cdr3_nt: TGCGCCAGCAGCTTGGAGACAGGGTTCCACGAGCAGTACTTC
cdr3_aa: CASSLETGFHEQYF

j_call: TRBJ1-5
v_call: TRBV19
clone_size: .
d_call: .
cdr3_nt: TGTGCCAGTAGGCCTCAGGTGAATAGCAATCAGCCCCAGCATTTT
cdr3_aa: CASRPQVNSNQPQHF

j_call: TRBJ2-5
v_call: TRBV3-1/TRBV3-2
clone_size: .
d_call: TRBD2
cdr3_nt: TGTGCCAGCAGCCAAGGTGGGGGGGAAGAGACCCAGTACTTC
cdr3_aa: CASSQGGGEETQYF

j_call: TRBJ2-3
v_call: TRBV7-2
clone_size: .
d_call: .
cdr3_nt: TGTGCCAGCAGCTTAGTTCCAGGTGCTAGCACAGATACGCAGTATTTT
cdr3_aa: CASSLVPGASTDTQYF

j_call: TRBJ2-1
v_call: TRBV19
clone_size: .
d_call: TRBD2
cdr3_nt: TGTGCCAGTAGTATAGTGTTAGCGGGAGGGACTAAGCAGTTCTTC
cdr3_aa: CASSIVLAGGTKQFF

j_call: TRBJ2-7
v_call: TRBV13
clone_size: .
d_call: TRBD1
cdr3_nt: TGTGCCAGCAGCTTAGGGGGACAGACCGTTTCCTACGAGCAGTACTTC
cdr3_aa: CASSLGGQTVSYEQYF

j_call: TRBJ2-1
v_call: TRBV3-1/TRBV3-2
clone_size: .
d_call: TRBD1
cdr3_nt: TGTGCCAGCAGCCGGGACAGGGGGTGGAATGAGCAGTTCTTC
cdr3_aa: CASSRDRGWNEQFF

j_call: TRBJ2-1
v_call: TRBV6-6
clone_size: .
d_call: TRBD1
cdr3_nt: TGTGCCAGCAGTCCCCGGAGCTTAAGACCTAGGACAGGCTCCTACAATGAGCAGTTCTTC
cdr3_aa: CASSPRSLRPRTGSYNEQFF

j_call: TRBJ1-6
v_call: TRBV19
clone_size: .
d_call: TRBD1
cdr3_nt: TGTGCCAGTAGTATTCGACAGGGCCCAGATTCACCCCTCCACTTT
cdr3_aa: CASSIRQGPDSPLHF

j_call: TRBJ1-3
v_call: TRBV5-4
clone_size: once
d_call: TRBD1
cdr3_nt: TGTGCCAGCAGCTTGCCCCGACAGGGGGGAAACACCATATATTTT
cdr3_aa: CASSLPRQGGNTIYF

j_call: TRBJ1-3
v_call: TRBV28
clone_size: .
d_call: TRBD1
cdr3_nt: TGTGCCAGCACTCATCCCCTCCAGGGGGCCCATGGAGACACCATATATTTT
cdr3_aa: CASTHPLQGAHGDTIYF

j_call: TRBJ2-6
v_call: TRBV19
clone_size: .
d_call: TRBD1
cdr3_nt: TGTGCCAGTAAGGATCGGGGACAGAAATTATCCGGGGCCAACGTCCTGACTTTC
cdr3_aa: CASKDRGQKLSGANVLTF